Reported below is one TCR beta chain. Germline loops: CDR1 MNHNS, CDR2 SASEGT. There are 13 residues in the CDR3. The germline V and J ends were trimmed by 7 bases and 10 bases, with 17 bases remaining between them. Each CDR3 protein is one row after TCRdb ran MiXCR on the multiplex PCR reads. In the table there are over 60,000 distinct CDR3 sequences, around two fifths of which are singletons. The sample belongs to a study of breast tumors, draining lymph nodes, adjacent tissues. The sample comprised breast tumor tissue. V gene TRBV6-1 combines with J gene TRBJ1-5, with a tentative D call TRBD1 (6 bases). The TCR originated in a female donor with breast cancer. Some clones in this sample may be carry-over from other donors' samples. Written as DNA, the CDR3 is TGTGCCAGCAACAGGGCGGTAAGTTTTCCCCAGCATTTT. Protein product: CASNRAVSFPQHF.